The clone carrying this T cell receptor (beta chain) came up a few times. The antigen is unknown. CDR3 length: 16 residues. Trimming cost V 2 bases and J 2 bases; bases outside gene matches: 4. The V gene's germline CDR1 is SGDLS and CDR2 YYNGEE. This record belongs to a study of post-analysis software for immune sequencing data. Unique molecular identifiers featured in each of the TCR beta cDNA libraries. In TCRdb, the PCR reads were re-called with MiXCR into one record per CDR3 protein. The top ten clones hold roughly 4.4% of a sample with 800,000 to 950,000 distinct CDR3 sequences, about 57% of them seen once. Study outcomes and limitations: Patients carried 4 or 5 TRBV segments more frequently than controls did, and TRBV5-6, TRBV5-1 and TRBV20-1 were among them.

V and J are TRBV9 and TRBJ2-3, with 11 bases lining up with TRBD2. The clonotype originates from a girl aged 5 to 17 with multiple sclerosis. The specimen sequenced was blood. The CDR3 protein is CASSVRLAGSTDTQYF. The CDR3 DNA reads as TGTGCCAGCAGCGTTAGACTAGCGGGGTCCACAGATACGCAGTATTTT.